This T cell receptor (beta chain) was retrieved from a study of blood T cell repertoires in COVID-19. Across the study: The samples span acute and convalescent COVID-19 from the United States, Italy and Spain. In each case, the material was cDNA or gDNA derived from T cells, B-cell-depleted T cells, or PBMCs.

How the authors handled the data: Researchers report that nucleated cell counts were estimated from reference gene primer amplification. Profiled with immunoSEQ multiplex PCR; TCRdb holds only in-frame clones, not every one. That table furnishes V, J and clone size, whereas the DNA furnished D and trimming. The sample records about 94,000 clones, about 80% being singletons. V shed 0 bases and J shed 4 bases, with 12 bases lying between them. Germline V CDR1 and CDR2: LNHNV, YYDKDF (reference sequence). CDR3 length: 15 residues. Sequences were obtained from peripheral blood. The V gene is TRBV15, the J gene TRBJ1-2; D is unresolved. This TCR was sampled from a man in his 60s with acute or convalescent COVID-19. The CDR3 DNA is TGTGCCACCAGCAGAGATACGAGCGGAATCTATGGCTACACCTTC. Translating it yields CATSRDTSGIYGYTF.